This record looks at one TCR beta chain sequence and its context. Sequenced by immunoSEQ multiplex PCR; TCRdb stores in-frame clones only, minus some. The sample holds roughly 590,000 clones, 95% seen once. Trimming took off 2 bases at V and 2 bases at J, with 16 bases between the two ends. This CDR3 region has 16 residues. From germline, CDR1 is SNHLY and CDR2 FYNNEI. These data belong to a study of shared clonotypes between healthy human individuals. Positively selected for CCR7, the CD45RO-negative cells used as naive CD8 cells excluded terminally differentiated effector memory CD45RA+ cells. The origin of this receptor is a woman aged 25-40 years in good health. The chain links TRBV2 to TRBJ2-7, with a possible D match to TRBD2 (5 bases). Sample: naive CD8+ T cells sorted from blood. The CDR3 DNA reads TGTGCCAGCAGTGAATCTAGCCCCCGTGGAACCTACGAGCAGTACTTC. As protein: CASSESSPRGTYEQYF.